This T cell receptor beta chain came from a study of shared clonotypes between healthy human individuals. Sequencing used immunoSEQ multiplex PCR; TCRdb keeps in-frame clones, though not all of them. This table holds about 710,000 clones, 72% found once. Germline-derived CDR1 and CDR2 are SEHNR and FQNEAQ (reference sequence). CDR3 length: 17 residues. The V end was cut by 7 bases, the J end by 0 bases, with 18 bases between. The sample comprised memory CD4+ T cells sorted from blood. Subset denoted: CD45RA-negative fraction. The TCR sequence derives from a young woman in good health. This chain connects TRBV7-9 to TRBJ2-2, with D perhaps matching TRBD2 (6 bases). CDR3 loop: CASTRGGLLANTGELFF. DNA of the CDR3: TGTGCCAGCACCCGAGGCGGACTACTCGCGAACACCGGGGAGCTGTTTTTT.